Here is one T cell receptor (beta chain) with its context. As yet, its antigen is unknown. This specimen belongs to a study of OX40 agonist ivuxolimab in advanced cancers. Excluded were patients having autoimmune disease history or systemic immunosuppression. The CDR3 sequence is 16 residues long. V lost 4 bases, J lost 0 bases, and 10 bases stayed unmatched. CDR1 and CDR2 (germline): SGHNT, YYREEE (reference sequence). Assay used: immunoSEQ multiplex PCR; TCRdb lists only in-frame clones, some missing. The sample consists of 90,000 or so clones, about 90% of them appearing once. General study results and limits: In general, CD8+ T cells held more expanded clones than CD4+ did, on average. Certain nonresponders additionally had low normalized T-cell clonal expansion. The 0.1-3.0 mg/kg partial responders had among the lowest clonal expansion.

The rearrangement links TRBV5-4 to TRBJ2-7; 7 nucleotides line up with TRBD2. The clonotype originates from an adult with an advanced solid tumor such as melanoma, head and neck, liver or kidney cancer. This sample comprised CD4+ or CD8+ T cells sorted from blood, obtained in a trial of the OX40 agonist ivuxolimab. CDR3 in DNA: TGTGCCAGCAGCCAAGATGAGCGGGGAAGCTCCTACGAGCAGTACTTC. Its protein is CASSQDERGSSYEQYF.